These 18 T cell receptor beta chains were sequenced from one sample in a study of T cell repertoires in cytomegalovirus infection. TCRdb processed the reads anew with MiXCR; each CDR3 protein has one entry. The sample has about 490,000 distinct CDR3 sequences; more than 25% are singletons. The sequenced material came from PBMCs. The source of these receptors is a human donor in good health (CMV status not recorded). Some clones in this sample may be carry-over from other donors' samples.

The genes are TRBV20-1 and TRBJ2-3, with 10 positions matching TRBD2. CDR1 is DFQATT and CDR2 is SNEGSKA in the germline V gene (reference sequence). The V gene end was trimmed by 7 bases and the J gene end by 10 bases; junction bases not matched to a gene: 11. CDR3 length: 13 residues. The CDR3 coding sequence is TGCAGTGTTTTAGCGGGAGGCGGCGAAGCGCAGTATTTT. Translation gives CSVLAGGGEAQYF.

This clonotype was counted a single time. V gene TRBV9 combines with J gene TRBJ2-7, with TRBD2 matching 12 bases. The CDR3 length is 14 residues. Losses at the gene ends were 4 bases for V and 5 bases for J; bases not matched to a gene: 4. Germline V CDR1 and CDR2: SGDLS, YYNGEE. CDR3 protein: CASSIRLAGDEQYF. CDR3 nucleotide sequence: TGTGCCAGCAGCATCAGACTAGCGGGAGACGAGCAGTACTTC. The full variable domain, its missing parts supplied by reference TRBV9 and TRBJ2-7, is DSGVTQTPKHLITATGQRVTLRCSPRSGDLSVYWYQQSLDQGLQFLIQYYNGEERAKGNILERFSAQQFPDLHSELNLSSLELGDSALYFCASSIRLAGDEQYFGPGTRLTVT.

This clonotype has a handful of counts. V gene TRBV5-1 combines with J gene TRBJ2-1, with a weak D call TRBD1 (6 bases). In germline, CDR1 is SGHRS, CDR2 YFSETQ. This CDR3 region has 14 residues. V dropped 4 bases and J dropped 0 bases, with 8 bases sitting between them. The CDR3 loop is CASSDRSSYNEQFF. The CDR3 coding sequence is TGCGCCAGCAGCGACAGGAGCTCCTACAATGAGCAGTTCTTC.

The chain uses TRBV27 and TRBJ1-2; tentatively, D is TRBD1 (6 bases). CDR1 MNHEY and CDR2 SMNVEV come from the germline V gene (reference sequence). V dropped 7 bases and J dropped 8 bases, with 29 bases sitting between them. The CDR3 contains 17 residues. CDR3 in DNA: TGTGCCAGCACCCAAACCGGGCTGGCGGGGGCGCAGGGAGGCTACACCTTC. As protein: CASTQTGLAGAQGGYTF.

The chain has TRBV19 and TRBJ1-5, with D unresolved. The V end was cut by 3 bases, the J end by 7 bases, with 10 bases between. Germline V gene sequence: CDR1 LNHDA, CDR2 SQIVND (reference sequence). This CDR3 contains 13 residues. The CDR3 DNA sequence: TGTGCCAGTAGTATCGCCAGGACCCAGCCCCAGCATTTT. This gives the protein CASSIARTQPQHF.

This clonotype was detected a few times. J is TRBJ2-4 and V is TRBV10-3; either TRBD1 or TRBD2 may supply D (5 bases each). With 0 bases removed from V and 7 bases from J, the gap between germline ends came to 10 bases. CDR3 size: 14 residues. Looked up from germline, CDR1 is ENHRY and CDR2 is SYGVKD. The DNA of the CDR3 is TGTGCCATCAGTGAGTCGGCAGGGACGAACATTCAGTACTTC. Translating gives CAISESAGTNIQYF.

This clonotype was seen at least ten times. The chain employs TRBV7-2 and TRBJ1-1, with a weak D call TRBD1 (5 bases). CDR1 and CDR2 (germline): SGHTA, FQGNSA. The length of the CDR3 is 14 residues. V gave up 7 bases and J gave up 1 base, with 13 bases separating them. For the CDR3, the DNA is TGTGCCAGCACACCGGGACCGACGAACACTGAAGCTTTCTTT. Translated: CASTPGPTNTEAFF.

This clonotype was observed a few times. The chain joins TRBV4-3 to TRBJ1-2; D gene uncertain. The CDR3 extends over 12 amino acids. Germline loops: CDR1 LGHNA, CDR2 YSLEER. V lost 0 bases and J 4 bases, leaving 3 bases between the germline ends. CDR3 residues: CASSQDSYGYTF. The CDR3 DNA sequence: TGCGCCAGCAGCCAAGACAGCTATGGCTACACCTTC.

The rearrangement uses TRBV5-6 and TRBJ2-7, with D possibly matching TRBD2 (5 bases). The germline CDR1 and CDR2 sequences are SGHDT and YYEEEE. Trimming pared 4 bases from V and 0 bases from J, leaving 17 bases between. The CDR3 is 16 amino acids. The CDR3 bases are TGTGCCAGCAGCCAGTTAGAGCGGATGTTCTCCTACGAGCAGTACTTC. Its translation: CASSQLERMFSYEQYF.

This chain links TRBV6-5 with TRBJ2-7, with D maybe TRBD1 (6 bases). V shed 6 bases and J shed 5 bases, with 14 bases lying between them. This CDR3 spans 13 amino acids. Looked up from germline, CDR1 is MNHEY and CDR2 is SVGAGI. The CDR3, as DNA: TGTGCCAGCAGAAGGGGGTTGGAGGACGAGCAGTACTTC. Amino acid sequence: CASRRGLEDEQYF.

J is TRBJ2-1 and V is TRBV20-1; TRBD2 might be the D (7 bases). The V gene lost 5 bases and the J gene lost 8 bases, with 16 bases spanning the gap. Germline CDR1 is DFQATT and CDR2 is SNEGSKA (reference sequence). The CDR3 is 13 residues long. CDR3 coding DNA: TGCAGTGCTGTGGGGGGGGGGGGCGATGAGCAGTTCTTC. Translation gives CSAVGGGGDEQFF.

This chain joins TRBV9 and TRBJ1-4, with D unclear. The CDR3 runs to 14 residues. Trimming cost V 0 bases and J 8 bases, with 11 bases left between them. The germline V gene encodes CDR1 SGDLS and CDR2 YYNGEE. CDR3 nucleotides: TGTGCCAGCAGCGTAGGTGGATTCCGGGAAAAACTGTTTTTT. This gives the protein CASSVGGFREKLFF.

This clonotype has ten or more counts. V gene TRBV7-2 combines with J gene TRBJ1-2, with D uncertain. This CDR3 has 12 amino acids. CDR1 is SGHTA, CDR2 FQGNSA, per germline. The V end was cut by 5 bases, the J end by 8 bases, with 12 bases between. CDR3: CASSLRVGGYTF. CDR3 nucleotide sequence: TGTGCCAGCAGCCTAAGGGTCGGCGGCTACACCTTC.

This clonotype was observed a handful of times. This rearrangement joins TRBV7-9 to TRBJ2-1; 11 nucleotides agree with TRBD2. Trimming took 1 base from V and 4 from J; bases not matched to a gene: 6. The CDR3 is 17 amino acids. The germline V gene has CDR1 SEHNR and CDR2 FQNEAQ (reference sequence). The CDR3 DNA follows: TGTGCCAGCAGCTTAGAAACTAGCGGGAGAAATTACAATGAGCAGTTCTTC. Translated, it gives CASSLETSGRNYNEQFF.

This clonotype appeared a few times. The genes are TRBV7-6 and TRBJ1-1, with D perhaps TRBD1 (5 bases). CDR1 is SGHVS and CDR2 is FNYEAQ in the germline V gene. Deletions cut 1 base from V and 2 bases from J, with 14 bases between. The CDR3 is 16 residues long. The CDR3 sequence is CASSLEAGQINTEAFF. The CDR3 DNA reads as TGTGCCAGCAGCTTAGAGGCGGGGCAGATCAACACTGAAGCTTTCTTT.

The CDR3 sequence: CASSYGLHNYGYTF. The DNA of the CDR3 is TGTGCCAGCAGTTACGGTTTGCATAACTATGGCTACACCTTC. This sequence joins TRBV6-5 and TRBJ1-2; D remains unclear. The CDR3 totals 14 residues. V was cut by 2 bases and J by 1 base, with 8 bases left in between. Germline-derived CDR1 and CDR2 are MNHEY and SVGAGI.

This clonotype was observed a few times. The CDR3 sequence: CASTRTGGGEKLFF. Written as DNA, the CDR3 is TGTGCCAGCACCCGGACAGGGGGGGGTGAAAAACTGTTTTTT. The V call is TRBV12-3 or TRBV12-4, the J call TRBJ1-4, with TRBD1 matching over 10 bases. Unmatched junction bases numbered 6, after V lost 7 bases and J lost 7 bases. The CDR3 has 14 residues.

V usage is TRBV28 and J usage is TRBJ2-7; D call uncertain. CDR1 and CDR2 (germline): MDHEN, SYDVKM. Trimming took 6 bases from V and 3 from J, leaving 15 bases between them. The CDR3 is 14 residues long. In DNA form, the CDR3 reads TGTGCCAGCAGCCTTGTACGTCGGGTCTACGAGCAGTACTTC. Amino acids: CASSLVRRVYEQYF. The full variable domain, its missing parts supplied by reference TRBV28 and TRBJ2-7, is DVKVTQSSRYLVKRTGEKVFLECVQDMDHENMFWYRQDPGLGLRLIYFSYDVKMKEKGDIPEGYSVSREKKERFSLILESASTNQTSMYLCASSLVRRVYEQYFGPGTRLTVT.